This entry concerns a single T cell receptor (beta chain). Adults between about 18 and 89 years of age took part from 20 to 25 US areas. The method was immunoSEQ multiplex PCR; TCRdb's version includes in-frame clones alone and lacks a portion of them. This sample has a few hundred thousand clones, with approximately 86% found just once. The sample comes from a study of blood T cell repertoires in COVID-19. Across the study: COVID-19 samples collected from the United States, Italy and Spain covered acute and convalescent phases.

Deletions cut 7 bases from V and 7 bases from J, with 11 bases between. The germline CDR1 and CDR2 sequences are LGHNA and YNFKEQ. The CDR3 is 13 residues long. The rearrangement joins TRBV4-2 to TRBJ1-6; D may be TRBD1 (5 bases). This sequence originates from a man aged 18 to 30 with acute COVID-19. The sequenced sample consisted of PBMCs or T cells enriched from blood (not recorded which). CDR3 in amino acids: CASKREGNSPLHF. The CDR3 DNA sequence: TGTGCCAGCAAACGGGAGGGGAATTCACCCCTCCACTTT.